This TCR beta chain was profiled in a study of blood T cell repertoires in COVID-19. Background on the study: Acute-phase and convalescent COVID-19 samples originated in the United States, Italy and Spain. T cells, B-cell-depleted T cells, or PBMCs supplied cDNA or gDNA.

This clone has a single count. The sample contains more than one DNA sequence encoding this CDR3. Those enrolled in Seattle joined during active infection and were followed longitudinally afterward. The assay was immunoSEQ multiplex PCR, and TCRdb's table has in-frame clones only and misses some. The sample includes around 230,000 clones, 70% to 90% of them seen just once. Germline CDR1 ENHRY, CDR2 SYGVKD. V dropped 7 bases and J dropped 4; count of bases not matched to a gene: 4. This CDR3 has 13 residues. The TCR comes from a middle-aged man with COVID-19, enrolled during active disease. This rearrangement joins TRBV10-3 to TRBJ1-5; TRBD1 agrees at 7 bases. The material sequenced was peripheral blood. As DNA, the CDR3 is TGTGCCATCAACGAGGGACAGAATCAGCCCCAGCATTTT. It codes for CAINEGQNQPQHF.